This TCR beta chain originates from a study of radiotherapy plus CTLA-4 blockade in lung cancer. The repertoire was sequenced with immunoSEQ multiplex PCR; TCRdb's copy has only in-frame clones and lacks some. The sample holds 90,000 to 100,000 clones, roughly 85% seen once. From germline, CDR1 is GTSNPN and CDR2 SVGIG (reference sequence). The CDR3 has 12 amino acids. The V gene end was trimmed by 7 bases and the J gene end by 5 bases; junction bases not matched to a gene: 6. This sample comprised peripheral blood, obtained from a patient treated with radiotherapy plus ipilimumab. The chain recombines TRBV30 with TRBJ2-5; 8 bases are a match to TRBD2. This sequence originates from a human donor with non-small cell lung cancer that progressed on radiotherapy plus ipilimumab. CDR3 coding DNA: TGTGCCTACTCGGGGGGGAGGGAGACCCAGTACTTC. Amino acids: CAYSGGRETQYF.